This T cell receptor beta chain was observed in a study of T-cell reconstitution after alpha-beta-depleted transplantation in children. The TCRbeta library incorporated unique molecular identifiers. MiXCR, applied by TCRdb to the PCR reads, yields one record per CDR3 protein. Found here are about 480,000 distinct CDR3 sequences, under 15% of them singletons; the top ten hold more than 5.5%. The starting material was PBMCs from the stem cell graft donor, obtained from the stem cell graft. The receptor was derived from a human donor who donated a stem cell graft to a child with combined immunodeficiency.

CDR3 amino acids: CATSRDRVAKNIQYF. CDR3 nucleotides: TGTGCCACCAGCCGGGACAGAGTAGCCAAAAACATTCAGTACTTC. The J gene is TRBJ2-4, the V gene TRBV15; TRBD1 aligns across 7 bases. V shed 5 bases and J 0 bases; nucleotides not matched to a gene: 4. This CDR3 region has 15 residues. Looked up from germline, CDR1 is LNHNV and CDR2 is YYDKDF (reference sequence).